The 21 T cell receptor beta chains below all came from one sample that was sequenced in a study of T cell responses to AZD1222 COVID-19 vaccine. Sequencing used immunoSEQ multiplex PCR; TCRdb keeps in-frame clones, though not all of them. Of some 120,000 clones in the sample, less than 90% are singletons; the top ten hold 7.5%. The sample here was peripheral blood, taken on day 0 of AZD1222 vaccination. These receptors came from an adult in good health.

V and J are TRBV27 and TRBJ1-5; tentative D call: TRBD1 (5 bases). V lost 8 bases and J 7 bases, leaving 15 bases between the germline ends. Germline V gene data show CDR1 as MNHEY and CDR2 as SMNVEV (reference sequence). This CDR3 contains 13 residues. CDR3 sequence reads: CASSEGRGQPQHF. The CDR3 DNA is TGTGCCAGCTCCGAGGGGAGAGGCCAGCCCCAGCATTTT.

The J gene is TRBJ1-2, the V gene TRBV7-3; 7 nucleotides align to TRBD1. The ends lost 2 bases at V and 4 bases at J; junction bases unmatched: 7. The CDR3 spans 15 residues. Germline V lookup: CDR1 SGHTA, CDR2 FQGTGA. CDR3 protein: CASSLDGQGGYGYTF. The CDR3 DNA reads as TGTGCCAGCAGCTTAGATGGGCAGGGGGGCTATGGCTACACCTTC.

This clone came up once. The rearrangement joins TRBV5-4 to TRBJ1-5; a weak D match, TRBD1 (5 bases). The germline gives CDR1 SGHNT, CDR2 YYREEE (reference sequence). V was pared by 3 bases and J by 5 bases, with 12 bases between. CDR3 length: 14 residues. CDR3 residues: CASSSGTSDQPQHF. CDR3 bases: TGTGCCAGCAGCTCAGGGACCTCTGATCAGCCCCAGCATTTT.

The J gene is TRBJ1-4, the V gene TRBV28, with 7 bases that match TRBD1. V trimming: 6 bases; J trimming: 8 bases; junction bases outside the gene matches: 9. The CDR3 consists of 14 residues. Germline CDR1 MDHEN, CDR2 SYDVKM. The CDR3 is CASRPLTGLEKLFF. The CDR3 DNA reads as TGTGCCAGCAGGCCCTTGACAGGGTTGGAAAAACTGTTTTTT.

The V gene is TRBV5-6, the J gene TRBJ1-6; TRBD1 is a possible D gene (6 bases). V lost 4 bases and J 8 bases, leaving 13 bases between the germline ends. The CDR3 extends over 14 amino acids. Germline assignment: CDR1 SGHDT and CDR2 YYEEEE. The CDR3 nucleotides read TGTGCCAGCAGCCAAACAGGGTGGGATTCACCCCTCCACTTT. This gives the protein CASSQTGWDSPLHF.

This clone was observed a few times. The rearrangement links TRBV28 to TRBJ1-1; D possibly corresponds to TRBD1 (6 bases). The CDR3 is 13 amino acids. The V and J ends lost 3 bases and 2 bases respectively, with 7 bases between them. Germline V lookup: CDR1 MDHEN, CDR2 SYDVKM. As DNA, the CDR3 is TGTGCCAGCAGTTTCAGGGGAAACACTGAAGCTTTCTTT. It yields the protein CASSFRGNTEAFF.

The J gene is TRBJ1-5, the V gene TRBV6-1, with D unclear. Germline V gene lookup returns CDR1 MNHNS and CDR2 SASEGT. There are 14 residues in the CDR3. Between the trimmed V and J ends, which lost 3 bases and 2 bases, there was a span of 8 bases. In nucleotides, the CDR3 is TGTGCCAGCAGTGACCACGGGGGCAATCAGCCCCAGCATTTT. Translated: CASSDHGGNQPQHF.

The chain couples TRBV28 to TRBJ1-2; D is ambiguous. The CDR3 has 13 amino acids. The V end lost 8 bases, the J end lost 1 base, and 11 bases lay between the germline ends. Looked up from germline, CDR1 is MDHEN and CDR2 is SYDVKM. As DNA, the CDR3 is TGTGCCAGCCGCGCCTACAGTAACTATGGCTACACCTTC. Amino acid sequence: CASRAYSNYGYTF.

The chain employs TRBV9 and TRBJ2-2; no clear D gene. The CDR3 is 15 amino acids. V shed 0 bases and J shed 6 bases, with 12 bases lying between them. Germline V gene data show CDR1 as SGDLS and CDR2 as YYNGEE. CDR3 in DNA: TGTGCCAGCAGCGTAGGAGACGGTCGCCCCGGGGAGCTGTTTTTT. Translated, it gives CASSVGDGRPGELFF.

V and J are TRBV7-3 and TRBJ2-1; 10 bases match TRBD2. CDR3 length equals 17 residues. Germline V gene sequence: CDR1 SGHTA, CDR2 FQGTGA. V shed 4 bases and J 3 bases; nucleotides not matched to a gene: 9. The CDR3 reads CASSSNGTSDVYNEQFF. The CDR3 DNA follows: TGTGCCAGCAGCTCGAATGGGACTAGCGATGTCTACAATGAGCAGTTCTTC.

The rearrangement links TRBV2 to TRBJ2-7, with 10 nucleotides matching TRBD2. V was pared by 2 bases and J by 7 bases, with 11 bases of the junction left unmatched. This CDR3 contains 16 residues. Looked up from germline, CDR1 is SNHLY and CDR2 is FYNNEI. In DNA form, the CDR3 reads TGTGCCAGCAGTGAATTCCGGCTAGCGGGGGCCCAAGAGCAGTACTTC. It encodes CASSEFRLAGAQEQYF.

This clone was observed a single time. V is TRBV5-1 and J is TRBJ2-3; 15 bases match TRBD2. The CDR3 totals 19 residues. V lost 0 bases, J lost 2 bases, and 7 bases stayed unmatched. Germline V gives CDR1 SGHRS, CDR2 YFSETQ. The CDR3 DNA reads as TGCGCCAGCAGCTTGGTGGGACTAGCGGGGGGCACCTTCACAGATACGCAGTATTTT. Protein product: CASSLVGLAGGTFTDTQYF.

The CDR3 bases are TGTGCCAGCAGCCAAGGACCTTCTTCAACTAATGAAAAACTGTTTTTT. It specifies CASSQGPSSTNEKLFF. The chain combines TRBV3-1 (or the pseudogene TRBV3-2) with TRBJ1-4; D remains unclear. The V end was cut by 1 base, the J end by 0 bases, with 9 bases between. Germline V lookup: CDR1 LGHDT, CDR2 YNNKEL (reference sequence). The CDR3 sequence is 16 residues long.

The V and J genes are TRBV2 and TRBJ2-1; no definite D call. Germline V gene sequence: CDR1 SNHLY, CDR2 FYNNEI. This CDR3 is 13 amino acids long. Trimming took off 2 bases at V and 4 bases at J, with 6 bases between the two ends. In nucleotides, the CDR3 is TGTGCCAGCAGTGAAAGCCATTACAATGAGCAGTTCTTC. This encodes CASSESHYNEQFF. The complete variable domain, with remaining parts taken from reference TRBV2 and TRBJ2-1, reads EPEVTQTPSHQVTQMGQEVILRCVPISNHLYFYWYRQILGQKVEFLVSFYNNEISEKSEIFDDQFSVERPDGSNFTLKIRSTKLEDSAMYFCASSESHYNEQFFGPGTRLTVL.

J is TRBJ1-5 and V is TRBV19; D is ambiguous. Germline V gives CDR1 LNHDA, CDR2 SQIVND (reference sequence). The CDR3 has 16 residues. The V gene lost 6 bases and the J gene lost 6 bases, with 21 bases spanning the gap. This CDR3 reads CASRGSRGLNLQPQHF. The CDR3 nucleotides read TGTGCCAGTAGGGGATCCCGAGGCCTTAACCTTCAGCCCCAGCATTTT.

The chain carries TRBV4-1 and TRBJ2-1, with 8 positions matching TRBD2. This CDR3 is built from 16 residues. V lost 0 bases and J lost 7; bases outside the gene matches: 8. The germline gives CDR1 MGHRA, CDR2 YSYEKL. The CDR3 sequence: CASSQEKGTRVNEQFF. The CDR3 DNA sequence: TGCGCCAGCAGCCAAGAGAAGGGGACTAGGGTTAATGAGCAGTTCTTC.

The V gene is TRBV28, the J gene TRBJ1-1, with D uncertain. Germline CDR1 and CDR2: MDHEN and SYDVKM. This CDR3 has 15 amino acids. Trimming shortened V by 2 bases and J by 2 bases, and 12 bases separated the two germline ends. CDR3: CASSLVLWVNTEAFF. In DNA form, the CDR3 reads TGTGCCAGCAGTTTAGTCCTCTGGGTCAACACTGAAGCTTTCTTT.

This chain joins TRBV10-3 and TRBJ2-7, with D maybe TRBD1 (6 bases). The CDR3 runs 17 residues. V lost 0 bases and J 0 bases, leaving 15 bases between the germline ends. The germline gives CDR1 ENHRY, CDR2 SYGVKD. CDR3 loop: CAISESIGTTNSYEQYF. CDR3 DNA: TGTGCCATCAGTGAGTCGATAGGGACAACCAACTCCTACGAGCAGTACTTC.

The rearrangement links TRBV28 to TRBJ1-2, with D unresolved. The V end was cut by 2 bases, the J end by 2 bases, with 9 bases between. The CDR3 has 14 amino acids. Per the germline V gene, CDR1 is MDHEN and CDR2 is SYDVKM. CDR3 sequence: CASSLSAENYGYTF. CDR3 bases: TGTGCCAGCAGTTTAAGTGCAGAAAACTATGGCTACACCTTC.

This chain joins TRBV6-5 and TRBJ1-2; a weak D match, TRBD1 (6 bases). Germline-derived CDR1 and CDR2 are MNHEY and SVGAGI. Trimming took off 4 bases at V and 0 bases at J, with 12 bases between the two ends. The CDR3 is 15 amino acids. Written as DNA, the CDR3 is TGTGCCAGCAGTTCCGGGACACTTTCTAACTATGGCTACACCTTC. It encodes CASSSGTLSNYGYTF.

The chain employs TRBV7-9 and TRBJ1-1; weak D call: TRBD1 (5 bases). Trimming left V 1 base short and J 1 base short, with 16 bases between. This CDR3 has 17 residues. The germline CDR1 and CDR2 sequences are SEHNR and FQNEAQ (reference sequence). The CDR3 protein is CASSLDALGRANTEAFF. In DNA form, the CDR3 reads TGTGCCAGCAGCTTAGACGCCCTGGGCAGGGCGAACACTGAAGCTTTCTTT.